The 19 T cell receptor beta chains below all came from one sample that was sequenced in a study of technical replicates of blood from a handful of donors. Profiled with immunoSEQ multiplex PCR; TCRdb holds only in-frame clones, not every one. The data show tens of thousands of clones, about 95% seen once. The sequenced material came from PBMCs. These receptors were taken from a human donor in good health. Some clones in this sample may be carry-over from other donors' samples.

The chain combines TRBV5-1 with TRBJ1-3; D is undetermined. V was cut by 5 bases and J by 0 bases, with 6 bases left in between. There are 13 residues in the CDR3. Germline V gene sequence: CDR1 SGHRS, CDR2 YFSETQ. The CDR3 reads CASSYYSGNTIYF. Here the CDR3 DNA reads TGCGCCAGCAGTTATTACTCTGGAAACACCATATATTTT.

The rearrangement joins TRBV7-9 to TRBJ2-7; 8 bases are shared with TRBD2. J gave up 2 bases and V 4 bases, and 7 bases lay outside the gene matches. Germline V CDR1 and CDR2: SEHNR, FQNEAQ (reference sequence). CDR3 length: 15 amino acids. CDR3 in DNA: TGTGCCAGCAGCTCACAAGCGGGGGCGACCTACGAGCAGTACTTC. Translated: CASSSQAGATYEQYF.

This clone has just one count. This chain uses TRBV4-2 with TRBJ2-1, with D perhaps matching TRBD2 (6 bases). Deletions cut 4 bases from V and 8 bases from J, with 15 bases between. CDR3 length: 14 residues. Germline V gene sequence: CDR1 LGHNA, CDR2 YNFKEQ. The CDR3 reads CASSPGLPNDEQFF. CDR3 in DNA: TGTGCCAGCAGCCCTGGACTACCCAACGATGAGCAGTTCTTC.

This rearrangement joins TRBV5-1 to TRBJ1-2; 8 bases fit TRBD1. There are 17 residues in the CDR3. Trimming cost V 0 bases and J 2 bases; bases outside gene matches: 9. CDR1 SGHRS and CDR2 YFSETQ come from the germline V gene. CDR3 sequence reads: CASSLEPGGASNYGYTF. The CDR3 coding sequence is TGCGCCAGCAGCTTGGAGCCAGGGGGCGCGTCGAACTATGGCTACACCTTC.

V is TRBV28 and J is TRBJ1-5, with 7 bases identical to TRBD1. CDR1 and CDR2 (germline): MDHEN, SYDVKM. The CDR3 consists of 15 residues. V lost 3 bases, J lost 2 bases, and 4 bases stayed unmatched. This CDR3 is CASSLGDRGNQPQHF. The CDR3 DNA reads TGTGCCAGCAGTTTGGGGGACAGAGGCAATCAGCCCCAGCATTTT. The entire variable domain, with the rest obtained from reference TRBV28 and TRBJ1-5, is as follows: DVKVTQSSRYLVKRTGEKVFLECVQDMDHENMFWYRQDPGLGLRLIYFSYDVKMKEKGDIPEGYSVSREKKERFSLILESASTNQTSMYLCASSLGDRGNQPQHFGDGTRLSIL.

The chain has TRBV10-3 and TRBJ2-6; a weak D match, TRBD1 (6 bases). The germline V and J ends were trimmed by 11 bases and 1 base, with 12 bases remaining between them. This CDR3 has 14 residues. Germline-derived CDR1 and CDR2 are ENHRY and SYGVKD. The CDR3, as DNA: TGTGCCGTTACCCAGGGGTCTGGGGCCAACGTCCTGACTTTC. This sequence encodes CAVTQGSGANVLTF.

The chain couples TRBV7-2 to TRBJ2-7; D unclear. Germline values: CDR1 SGHTA, CDR2 FQGNSA. CDR3 length equals 14 residues. Trimming shortened V by 4 bases and J by 0 bases, and 10 bases separated the two germline ends. The CDR3 DNA is TGTGCCAGCAGCTCTACCCCCGACTCCTACGAGCAGTACTTC. It translates to CASSSTPDSYEQYF.

DNA of the CDR3: TGTGCCTGGGGAAAGGGGTCCTATAATTCACCCCTCCACTTT. Residues: CAWGKGSYNSPLHF. J is TRBJ1-6 and V is TRBV30; the D gene is possibly TRBD1 (5 bases). The CDR3 spans 14 residues. Trimming shortened V by 5 bases and J by 1 base, and 9 bases separated the two germline ends. Germline loops: CDR1 GTSNPN, CDR2 SVGIG (reference sequence). Together with reference TRBV30 and TRBJ1-6, the CDR3 gives the full variable domain: SQTIHQWPATLVQPVGSPLSLECTVEGTSNPNLYWYRQAAGRGLQLLFYSVGIGQISSEVPQNLSASRPQDRQFILSSKKLLLSDSGFYLCAWGKGSYNSPLHFGNGTRLTVT.

The CDR3 bases are TGTGCCATCAGTGATATGGGGGGGCGCCAAGAGACCCAGTACTTC. Its protein is CAISDMGGRQETQYF. The chain employs TRBV10-3 and TRBJ2-5, with a possible D match to TRBD2 (7 bases). The CDR3 sequence is 15 residues long. V lost 3 bases and J lost 1, with 12 bases in between. Germline CDR1 ENHRY, CDR2 SYGVKD.

This chain uses TRBV6-1 with TRBJ1-3, with TRBD1 as a possible D gene (5 bases). Germline CDR1 is MNHNS and CDR2 is SASEGT. V dropped 0 bases and J dropped 10 bases, with 19 bases sitting between them. The CDR3 contains 16 residues. The CDR3 loop reads CASSEAGGLVRSTIYF. In DNA form, the CDR3 reads TGTGCCAGCAGTGAAGCGGGGGGACTTGTCAGGAGTACCATATATTTT.

V is TRBV5-1 and J is TRBJ1-4; a possible D gene is TRBD1 (5 bases). Germline V lookup: CDR1 SGHRS, CDR2 YFSETQ. The ends were cut back, 4 bases at V and 6 bases at J, with 25 bases in the middle. The CDR3 covers 18 residues. CDR3 nucleotides: TGCGCCAGCAGCCGAAGAGGTAAAGGGGATAGCTTTCATGAAAAACTGTTTTTT. Translating gives CASSRRGKGDSFHEKLFF.

The chain couples TRBV27 to TRBJ1-2; the D is unclear. Germline V lookup: CDR1 MNHEY, CDR2 SMNVEV (reference sequence). The CDR3 spans 14 residues. V was cut by 0 bases and J by 6 bases, with 11 bases left in between. The CDR3 reads CASSLSAGVHGYTF. Here the CDR3 DNA reads TGTGCCAGCAGTTTATCGGCCGGGGTACATGGCTACACCTTC.

The rearrangement links TRBV2 to TRBJ1-1; D gene ambiguous. V was clipped by 5 bases and J by 1 base, with 11 bases between them. The CDR3 extends over 14 amino acids. Germline V gene data show CDR1 as SNHLY and CDR2 as FYNNEI. CDR3 in amino acids: CASSKHLSNTEAFF. In DNA form, the CDR3 reads TGTGCCAGCAGTAAACATCTTTCGAACACTGAAGCTTTCTTT.

The chain combines TRBV7-2 with TRBJ1-5, with a tentative D call TRBD1 (5 bases). Germline values: CDR1 SGHTA, CDR2 FQGNSA. V shed 1 base and J shed 3 bases, with 10 bases lying between them. The CDR3 loop spans 15 amino acids. Here the CDR3 DNA reads TGTGCCAGCAGCTTAGGACAGCCGAACAATCAGCCCCAGCATTTT. Translating it yields CASSLGQPNNQPQHF.

V usage is TRBV7-3 and J usage is TRBJ2-5, with TRBD1 identical over 8 bases. The V gene end was trimmed by 2 bases and the J gene end by 5 bases; junction bases not matched to a gene: 7. CDR1 is SGHTA, CDR2 FQGTGA, per germline. The CDR3 extends over 15 amino acids. The CDR3 sequence is CASSLGWTGIETQYF. CDR3 sequence (DNA): TGTGCCAGCAGCTTAGGTTGGACAGGGATTGAGACCCAGTACTTC. Combining the CDR3 with reference TRBV7-3 and TRBJ2-5 gives the whole variable domain GAGVSQTPSNKVTEKGKYVELRCDPISGHTALYWYRQSLGQGPEFLIYFQGTGAADDSGLPNDRFFAVRPEGSVSTLKIQRTERGDSAVYLCASSLGWTGIETQYFGPGTRLLVL.

The rearrangement links TRBV6-1 to TRBJ2-2; a weak D match, TRBD2 (5 bases). Trimming took 5 bases from V and 6 from J, leaving 16 bases between them. The germline gives CDR1 MNHNS, CDR2 SASEGT. The CDR3 consists of 15 residues. CDR3 loop: CASSSSPSISGELFF. In DNA, the CDR3 is TGTGCCAGCAGTTCTAGCCCGTCCATCTCCGGGGAGCTGTTTTTT.

The chain combines TRBV7-2 with TRBJ1-5; D is perhaps TRBD1 (5 bases). Trimming pared 5 bases from V and 6 bases from J, leaving 17 bases between. CDR3 length: 15 amino acids. The germline gives CDR1 SGHTA, CDR2 FQGNSA. DNA for the CDR3: TGTGCCAGCAGCCTAGGCGCAGGGCTCGGTCAGCCCCAGCATTTT. This codes for CASSLGAGLGQPQHF.

The chain carries TRBV5-4 and TRBJ2-7; D is perhaps TRBD2 (6 bases). Trimming left V 1 base short and J 2 bases short, with 10 bases between. CDR1 is SGHNT and CDR2 is YYREEE in the germline V gene (reference sequence). The CDR3 is 14 amino acids. This chain's CDR3 is CASSLSTSPYEQYF. The DNA of the CDR3 is TGTGCCAGCAGCTTGAGTACTAGCCCCTACGAGCAGTACTTC.

The V gene is TRBV19, the J gene TRBJ1-1; D may be TRBD1 (5 bases). CDR1 LNHDA and CDR2 SQIVND come from the germline V gene (reference sequence). CDR3 length: 14 amino acids. V dropped 5 bases and J dropped 1 base, with 11 bases sitting between them. CDR3 sequence: CASSGYGGNTEAFF. CDR3 nucleotides: TGTGCCAGTAGTGGGTACGGGGGGAACACTGAAGCTTTCTTT.